What follows describes a single TCR beta chain. Antigen specificity is unknown. This specimen belongs to a study of vaccination and CD4 T cells after COVID-19. Cultured CD4+ T-cell DNA underwent Oncomine TCR Beta short-read sequencing. TCRdb re-analysed the PCR reads in MiXCR, keeping a single row per CDR3 protein. The repertoire holds around 13,000 distinct CDR3 sequences, roughly 32% seen once, with around 16% in the top ten. Treatment noted: roughly nine-day PBMC culture with coronavirus spike peptide pools or control peptides (ViraFEST assay). Per-well cultures of some 2 million PBMCs received around 10 IU/ml IL-2 and around 10 ug/ml peptide pools. This sequence was found in a human donor with COVID-19. Specimen: cultured CD4+ T cells from blood.

CDR3 sequence: CASSFRGNTGELFF. CDR3 nucleotide sequence: TGCGCCAGCAGCTTTCGGGGGAACACCGGGGAGCTGTTTTTT. The rearrangement uses TRBV5-1 and TRBJ2-2, with D possibly being TRBD2 (5 bases). The CDR3 has 14 amino acids. The V gene's germline CDR1 is SGHRS and CDR2 YFSETQ. With 2 bases removed from V and 1 base from J, the gap between germline ends came to 6 bases.